This record concerns one TCR beta chain sequence. Original data processing: Counts of nucleated cells, estimated from reference gene primer amplification, were obtained. The repertoire was sequenced with immunoSEQ multiplex PCR; TCRdb's copy has only in-frame clones and lacks some. The V and J calls and the clone size are those of that table, but D and trimming were determined from the DNA. The sample contains under 150,000 clones, 75% to 85% of which appear only once. The record originates from a study of blood T cell repertoires in COVID-19. The wider study: COVID-19 samples collected from the United States, Italy and Spain covered acute and convalescent phases. PBMCs, B-cell-depleted T cells, or T cells provided the cDNA or gDNA that made up the material.

The CDR3 is 14 amino acids. V was clipped by 0 bases and J by 4 bases, with 11 bases between them. The germline V gene encodes CDR1 SGHRS and CDR2 YFSETQ. This chain links TRBV5-1 with TRBJ2-7, with D unresolved. Sequencing was carried out using peripheral blood. This TCR derives from a woman aged 80 or over with active or convalescent COVID-19. The CDR3 spells CASSLEVFGYEQYF. DNA for the CDR3: TGCGCCAGCAGCTTGGAGGTGTTCGGGTACGAGCAGTACTTC.